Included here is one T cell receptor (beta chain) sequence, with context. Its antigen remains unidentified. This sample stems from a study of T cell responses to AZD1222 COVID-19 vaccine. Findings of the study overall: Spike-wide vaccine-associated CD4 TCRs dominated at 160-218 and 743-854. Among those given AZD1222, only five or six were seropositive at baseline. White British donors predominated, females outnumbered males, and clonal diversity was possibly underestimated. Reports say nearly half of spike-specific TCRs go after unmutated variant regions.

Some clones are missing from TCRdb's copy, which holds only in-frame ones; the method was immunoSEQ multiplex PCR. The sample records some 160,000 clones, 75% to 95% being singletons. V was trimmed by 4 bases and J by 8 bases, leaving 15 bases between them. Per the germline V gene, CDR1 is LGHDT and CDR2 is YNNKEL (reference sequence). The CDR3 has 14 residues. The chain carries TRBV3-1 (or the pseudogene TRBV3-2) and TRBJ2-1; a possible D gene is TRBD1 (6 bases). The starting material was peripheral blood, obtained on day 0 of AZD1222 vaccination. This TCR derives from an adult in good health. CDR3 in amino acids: CASSPPQGSDEQFF. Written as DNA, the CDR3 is TGTGCCAGCAGCCCACCGCAGGGGTCAGATGAGCAGTTCTTC.